Listed below are T cell receptor beta chains from one sample, sequenced in a study of vaccination effects on CD4 cells after COVID-19. TCRdb keeps only in-frame clones here, not all; method: immunoSEQ multiplex PCR. The sample contains some 30,000 clones, 72% of which appear only once. No antigen has been identified for these receptors. The input for sequencing was CD4+ T cells from PBMCs cultured with SARS-CoV-2 spike peptides, taken before COVID-19 vaccination. The receptors were sampled from a human donor who received a COVID-19 vaccine. Both conserved end residues are part of each CDR3. D genes are given only for firm matches. Where a row states a size, it is once, few, many or the class of an expanded clone; other rows omit it.

V	size	J	D	CDR3	DNA
TRBV29-1	.	TRBJ2-7	.	CSVEDGGYYEQYF	TGCAGCGTAGAGGACGGGGGATACTACGAGCAGTACTTC
TRBV6-5	.	TRBJ1-2	.	CASSYHTGQSYGYTF	TGTGCCAGCAGTTACCATACAGGACAGTCCTATGGCTACACCTTC
TRBV5-1	.	TRBJ2-3	TRBD1	CASSLSGQGTDTQYF	TGCGCCAGCAGCTTATCTGGACAGGGCACAGATACGCAGTATTTT
TRBV18	.	TRBJ1-3	TRBD1	CASSPPGQGNTIYF	TGTGCCAGCTCACCTCCGGGACAGGGAAACACCATATATTTT
TRBV25-1	.	TRBJ1-2	TRBD1	CASSARGLTNYGYTF	TGTGCCAGCAGTGCCAGGGGGCTTACTAACTATGGCTACACCTTC
TRBV27	few	TRBJ2-1	.	CASSLSLASGEQFF	TGTGCCAGCAGTTTATCACTAGCTTCTGGGGAGCAGTTCTTC
TRBV19	.	TRBJ1-6	TRBD1	CASSRGTGESYNSPLHF	TGTGCCAGTAGTAGGGGGACAGGGGAATCCTATAATTCACCCCTCCACTTT
TRBV6-5	.	TRBJ1-6	.	CASSAGPGGWSPLHF	TGTGCCAGCTCCGCGGGCCCCGGCGGGTGGTCACCCCTCCACTTT
TRBV2	.	TRBJ2-7	.	CASSVEGYEQYF	TGTGCCAGCAGTGTTGAGGGGTACGAGCAGTACTTC
TRBV29-1	.	TRBJ1-2	TRBD1	CSVAPRQGDGYTF	TGCAGCGTTGCCCCCCGACAGGGGGATGGCTACACCTTC
TRBV27	.	TRBJ1-5	TRBD1	CASSKTGSTIGFQPQHF	TGTGCCAGCAGTAAGACAGGGTCGACTATTGGTTTTCAGCCCCAGCATTTT
TRBV20-1	.	TRBJ2-1	.	CSASERYNEQFF	TGCAGTGCTAGTGAACGGTACAATGAGCAGTTCTTC
TRBV20-1	.	TRBJ1-5	.	CSASVGGPQHF	TGCAGTGCTAGTGTAGGGGGGCCCCAGCATTTT
TRBV6-5	.	TRBJ2-3	.	CASSYSGVSTDTQYF	TGTGCCAGCAGTTACTCGGGGGTTAGCACAGATACGCAGTATTTT
TRBV11-2	.	TRBJ1-1	.	CASSLLTGNTEAFF	TGTGCCAGCAGCTTGCTGACAGGGAACACTGAAGCTTTCTTT
TRBV27	.	TRBJ1-2	.	CASRAGTSSVYGYTF	TGTGCCAGCAGGGCCGGGACATCATCCGTGTATGGCTACACCTTC
TRBV10-3	.	TRBJ1-3	.	CATVRDNSGNTIYF	TGTGCCACCGTTAGGGACAACTCTGGAAACACCATATATTTT
TRBV29-1	.	TRBJ2-5	.	CSVGGTVFQETQYF	TGCAGCGTCGGCGGGACAGTCTTTCAAGAGACCCAGTACTTC
TRBV27	.	TRBJ2-7	TRBD2	CASSFIGGRLDEQYF	TGTGCCAGCAGCTTCATCGGGGGGAGACTGGACGAGCAGTACTTC
TRBV6-5	.	TRBJ1-2	.	CASIAASYGYTF	TGTGCCAGCATCGCAGCCTCCTATGGCTACACCTTC
TRBV19	.	TRBJ2-2	.	CASSIGATGELFF	TGTGCCAGTAGTATCGGAGCCACCGGGGAGCTGTTTTTT
TRBV5-1	.	TRBJ2-3	.	CASSLAPPSGSTDTQYF	TGCGCCAGCAGCTTGGCCCCCCCCAGCGGGAGCACAGATACGCAGTATTTT
TRBV5-4	.	TRBJ2-5	TRBD1	CASSLGTDQETQYF	TGTGCCAGCAGCCTCGGGACAGACCAAGAGACCCAGTACTTC
TRBV2	few	TRBJ2-7	.	CASSAPITTYEQYF	TGTGCCAGCAGTGCGCCCATTACAACCTACGAGCAGTACTTC